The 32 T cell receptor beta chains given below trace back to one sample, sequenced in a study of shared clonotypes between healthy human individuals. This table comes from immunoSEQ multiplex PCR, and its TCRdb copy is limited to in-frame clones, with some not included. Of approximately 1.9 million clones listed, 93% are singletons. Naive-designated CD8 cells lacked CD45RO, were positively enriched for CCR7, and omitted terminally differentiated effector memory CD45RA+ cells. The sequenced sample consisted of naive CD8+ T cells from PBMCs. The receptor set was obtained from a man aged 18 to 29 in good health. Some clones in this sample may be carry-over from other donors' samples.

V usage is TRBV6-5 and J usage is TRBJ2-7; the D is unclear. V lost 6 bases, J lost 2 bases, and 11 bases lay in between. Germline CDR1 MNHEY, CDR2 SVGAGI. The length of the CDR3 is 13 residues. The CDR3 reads CASSPTGPYEQYF. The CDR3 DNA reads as TGTGCCAGCAGCCCCACCGGTCCCTACGAGCAGTACTTC.

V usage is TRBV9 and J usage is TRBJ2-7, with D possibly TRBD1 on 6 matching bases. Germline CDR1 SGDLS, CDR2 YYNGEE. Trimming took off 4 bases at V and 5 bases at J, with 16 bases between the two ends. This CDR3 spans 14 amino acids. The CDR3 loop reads CASSQDSQQDEQYF. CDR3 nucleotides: TGTGCCAGCAGCCAGGACAGCCAGCAGGACGAGCAGTACTTC.

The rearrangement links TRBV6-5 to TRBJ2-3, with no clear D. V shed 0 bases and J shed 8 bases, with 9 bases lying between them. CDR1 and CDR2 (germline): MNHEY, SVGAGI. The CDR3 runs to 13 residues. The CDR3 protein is CASSYSLSTTQYF. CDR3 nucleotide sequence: TGTGCCAGCAGTTACTCGTTGTCTACTACGCAGTATTTT.

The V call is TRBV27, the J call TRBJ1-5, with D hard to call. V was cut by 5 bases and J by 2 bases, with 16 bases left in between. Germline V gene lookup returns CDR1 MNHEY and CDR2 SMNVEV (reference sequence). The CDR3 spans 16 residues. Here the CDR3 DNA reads TGTGCCAGCAGTGGACTCGACCGGCGGGGCAATCAGCCCCAGCATTTT. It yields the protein CASSGLDRRGNQPQHF.

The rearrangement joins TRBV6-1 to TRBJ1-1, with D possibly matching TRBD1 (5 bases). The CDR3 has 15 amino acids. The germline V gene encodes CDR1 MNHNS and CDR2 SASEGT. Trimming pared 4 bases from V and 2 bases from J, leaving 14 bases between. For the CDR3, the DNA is TGTGCCAGCAGTGCCGGGACCCTAGGTAACACTGAAGCTTTCTTT. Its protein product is CASSAGTLGNTEAFF.

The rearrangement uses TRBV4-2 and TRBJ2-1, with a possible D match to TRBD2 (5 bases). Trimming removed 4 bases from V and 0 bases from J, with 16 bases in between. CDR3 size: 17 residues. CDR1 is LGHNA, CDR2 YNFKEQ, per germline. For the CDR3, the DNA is TGTGCCAGCAGCCCCCGAGGTGGGCGGGCCTCCTACAATGAGCAGTTCTTC. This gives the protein CASSPRGGRASYNEQFF.

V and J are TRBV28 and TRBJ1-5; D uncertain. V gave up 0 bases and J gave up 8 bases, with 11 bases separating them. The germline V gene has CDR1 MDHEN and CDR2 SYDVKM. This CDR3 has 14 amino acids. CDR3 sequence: CASSLWIGTEPQHF. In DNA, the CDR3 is TGTGCCAGCAGTTTATGGATAGGCACGGAGCCCCAGCATTTT.

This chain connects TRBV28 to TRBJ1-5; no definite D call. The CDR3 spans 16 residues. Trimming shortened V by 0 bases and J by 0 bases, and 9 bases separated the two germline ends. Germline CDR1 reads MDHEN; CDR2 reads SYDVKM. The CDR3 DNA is TGTGCCAGCAGTTTATGGGCGGGTAATAGCAATCAGCCCCAGCATTTT. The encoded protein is CASSLWAGNSNQPQHF.

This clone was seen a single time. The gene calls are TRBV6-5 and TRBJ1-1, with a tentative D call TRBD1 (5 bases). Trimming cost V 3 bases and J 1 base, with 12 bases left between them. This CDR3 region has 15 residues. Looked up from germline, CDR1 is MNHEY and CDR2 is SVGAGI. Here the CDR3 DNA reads TGTGCCAGCAGTTATTGGAGGGGCGGGAACACTGAAGCTTTCTTT. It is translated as CASSYWRGGNTEAFF.

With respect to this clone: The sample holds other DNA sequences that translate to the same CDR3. For the CDR3, the DNA is TGTGCCAGTAGTGGGACAGGTACGACTGAAGCTTTCTTT. This translates into CASSGTGTTEAFF. This rearrangement joins TRBV19 to TRBJ1-1, with TRBD1 identical over 8 bases. Germline CDR1 LNHDA, CDR2 SQIVND (reference sequence). V lost 5 bases and J lost 5; bases outside the gene matches: 4. The CDR3 runs 13 residues.

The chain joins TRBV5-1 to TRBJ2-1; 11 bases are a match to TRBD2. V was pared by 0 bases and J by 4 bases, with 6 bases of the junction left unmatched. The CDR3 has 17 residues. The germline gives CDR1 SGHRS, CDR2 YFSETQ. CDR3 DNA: TGCGCCAGCAGCTTGGACAGGACTAGCGGGCTATACAATGAGCAGTTCTTC. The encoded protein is CASSLDRTSGLYNEQFF.

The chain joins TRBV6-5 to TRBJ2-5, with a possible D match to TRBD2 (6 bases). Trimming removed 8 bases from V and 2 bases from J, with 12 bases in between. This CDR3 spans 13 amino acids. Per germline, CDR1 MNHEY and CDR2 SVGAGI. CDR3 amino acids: CASSAGWQETQYF. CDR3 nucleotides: TGTGCCAGCTCGGCGGGATGGCAAGAGACCCAGTACTTC.

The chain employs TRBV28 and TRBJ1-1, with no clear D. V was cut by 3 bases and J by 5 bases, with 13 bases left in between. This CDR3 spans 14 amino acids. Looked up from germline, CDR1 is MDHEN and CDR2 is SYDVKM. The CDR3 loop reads CASSLAGERTEAFF. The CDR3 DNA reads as TGTGCCAGCAGTTTGGCCGGGGAGAGGACTGAAGCTTTCTTT.

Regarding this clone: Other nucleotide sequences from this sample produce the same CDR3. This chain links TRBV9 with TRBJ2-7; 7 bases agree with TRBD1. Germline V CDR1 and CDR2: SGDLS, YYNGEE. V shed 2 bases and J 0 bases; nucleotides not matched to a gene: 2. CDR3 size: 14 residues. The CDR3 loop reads CASSVSGGSYEQYF. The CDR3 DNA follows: TGTGCCAGCAGCGTTTCAGGGGGCTCCTACGAGCAGTACTTC.

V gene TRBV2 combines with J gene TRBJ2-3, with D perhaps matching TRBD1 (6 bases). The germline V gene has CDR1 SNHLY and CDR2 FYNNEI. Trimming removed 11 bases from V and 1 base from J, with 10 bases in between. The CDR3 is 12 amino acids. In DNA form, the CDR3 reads TGTGCCGTCGCAGGGGGCACAGATACGCAGTATTTT. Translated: CAVAGGTDTQYF.

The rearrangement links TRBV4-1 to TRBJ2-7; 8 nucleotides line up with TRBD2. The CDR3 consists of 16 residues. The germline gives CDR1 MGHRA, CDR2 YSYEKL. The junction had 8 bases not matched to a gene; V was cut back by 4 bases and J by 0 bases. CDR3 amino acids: CASSRSRTSFSYEQYF. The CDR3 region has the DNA TGCGCCAGCAGCCGATCACGGACTAGCTTCTCCTACGAGCAGTACTTC.

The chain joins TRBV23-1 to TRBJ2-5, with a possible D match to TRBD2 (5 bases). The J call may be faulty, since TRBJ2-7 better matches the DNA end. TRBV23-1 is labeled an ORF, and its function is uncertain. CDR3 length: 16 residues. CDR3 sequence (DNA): TGCGCCAGCAGTCAATCGAGTAGGCTAGCCGGTGGCGAGCAGTACTTC. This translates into CASSQSSRLAGGEQYF.

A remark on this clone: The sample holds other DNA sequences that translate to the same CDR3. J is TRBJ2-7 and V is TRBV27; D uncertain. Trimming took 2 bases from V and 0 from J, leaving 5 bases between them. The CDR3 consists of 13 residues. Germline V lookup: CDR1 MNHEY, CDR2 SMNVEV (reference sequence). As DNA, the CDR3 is TGTGCCAGCAGTTTAAGGGTCTCCTACGAGCAGTACTTC. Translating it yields CASSLRVSYEQYF.

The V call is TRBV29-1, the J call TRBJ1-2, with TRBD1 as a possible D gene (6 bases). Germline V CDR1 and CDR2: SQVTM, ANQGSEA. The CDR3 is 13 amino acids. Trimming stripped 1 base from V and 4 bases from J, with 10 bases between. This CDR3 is CSVEGTEIYGYTF. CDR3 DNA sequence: TGCAGCGTTGAAGGGACAGAGATCTATGGCTACACCTTC.

Here the CDR3 reads CASSQPPTSANNEQFF. The CDR3 region has the DNA TGTGCCAGCAGCCAACCCCCGACTAGCGCCAACAATGAGCAGTTCTTC. The chain uses TRBV4-2 and TRBJ2-1, with 8 bases lining up with TRBD2. Trimming at V came to 2 bases and at J to 5 bases, leaving 8 bases not matched to a gene. Germline CDR1 is LGHNA and CDR2 is YNFKEQ. CDR3 size: 16 residues.

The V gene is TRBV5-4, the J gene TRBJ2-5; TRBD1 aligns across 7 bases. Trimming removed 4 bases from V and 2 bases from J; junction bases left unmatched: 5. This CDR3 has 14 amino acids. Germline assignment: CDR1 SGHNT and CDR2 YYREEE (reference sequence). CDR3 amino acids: CASSRWTGQETQYF. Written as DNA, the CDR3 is TGTGCCAGCAGCCGATGGACAGGTCAAGAGACCCAGTACTTC.

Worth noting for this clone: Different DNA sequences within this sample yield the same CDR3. CDR3 nucleotide sequence: TGTGCCAGCAGCTTAGGGGGTCACGAGCAGTACTTC. This sequence encodes CASSLGGHEQYF. This chain joins TRBV7-9 and TRBJ2-7; no definite D call. Trimming took off 1 base at V and 5 bases at J, with 6 bases between the two ends. CDR3 length: 12 residues. Germline-derived CDR1 and CDR2 are SEHNR and FQNEAQ (reference sequence).

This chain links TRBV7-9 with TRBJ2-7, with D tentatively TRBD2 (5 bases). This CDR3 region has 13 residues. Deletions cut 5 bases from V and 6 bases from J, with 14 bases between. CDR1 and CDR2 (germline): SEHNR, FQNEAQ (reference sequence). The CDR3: CASSHPTRSEQYF. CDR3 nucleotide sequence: TGTGCCAGCAGCCACCCAACTAGGTCCGAGCAGTACTTC.

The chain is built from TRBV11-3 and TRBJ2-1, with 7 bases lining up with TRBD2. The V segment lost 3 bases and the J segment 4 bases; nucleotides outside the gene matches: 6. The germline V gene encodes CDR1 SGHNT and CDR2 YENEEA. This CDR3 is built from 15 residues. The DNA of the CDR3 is TGTGCCAGCAGCTTTCACGGGGGGACTTACAATGAGCAGTTCTTC. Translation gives CASSFHGGTYNEQFF.

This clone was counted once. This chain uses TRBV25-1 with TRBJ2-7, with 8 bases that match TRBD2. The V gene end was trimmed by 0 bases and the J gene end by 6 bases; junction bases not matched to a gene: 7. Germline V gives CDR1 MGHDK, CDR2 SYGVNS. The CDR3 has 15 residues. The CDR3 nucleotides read TGTGCCAGCAGTGAATACGGGGACGGGAGGGGCGAGCAGTACTTC. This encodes CASSEYGDGRGEQYF.

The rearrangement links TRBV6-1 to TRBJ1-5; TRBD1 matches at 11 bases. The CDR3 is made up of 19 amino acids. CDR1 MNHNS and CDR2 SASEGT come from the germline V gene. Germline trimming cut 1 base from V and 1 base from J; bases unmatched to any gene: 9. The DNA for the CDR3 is TGTGCCAGCAGTGAAGTGGGGACAGGGGGTTTTTGGAGCAATCAGCCCCAGCATTTT. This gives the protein CASSEVGTGGFWSNQPQHF.

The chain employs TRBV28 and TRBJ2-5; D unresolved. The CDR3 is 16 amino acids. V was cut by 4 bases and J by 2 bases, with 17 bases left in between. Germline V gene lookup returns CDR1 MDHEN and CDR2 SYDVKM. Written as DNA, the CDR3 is TGTGCCAGCAGTTCCCGGGTGGAGCCCCTACAAGAGACCCAGTACTTC. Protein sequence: CASSSRVEPLQETQYF. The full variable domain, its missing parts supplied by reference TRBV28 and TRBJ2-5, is DVKVTQSSRYLVKRTGEKVFLECVQDMDHENMFWYRQDPGLGLRLIYFSYDVKMKEKGDIPEGYSVSREKKERFSLILESASTNQTSMYLCASSSRVEPLQETQYFGPGTRLLVL.

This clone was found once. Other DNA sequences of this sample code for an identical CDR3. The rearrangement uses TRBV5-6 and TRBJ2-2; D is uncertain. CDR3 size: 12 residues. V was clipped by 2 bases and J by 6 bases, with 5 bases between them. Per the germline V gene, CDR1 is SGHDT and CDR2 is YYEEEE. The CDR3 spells CASSLTAGELFF. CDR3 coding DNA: TGTGCCAGCAGCTTAACCGCCGGGGAGCTGTTTTTT.

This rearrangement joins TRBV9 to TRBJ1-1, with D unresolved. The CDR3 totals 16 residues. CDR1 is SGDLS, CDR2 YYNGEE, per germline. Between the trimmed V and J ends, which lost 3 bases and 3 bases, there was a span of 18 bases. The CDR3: CASSAGTGSRDTEAFF. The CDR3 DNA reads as TGTGCCAGCAGCGCGGGAACGGGCTCAAGGGACACTGAAGCTTTCTTT.

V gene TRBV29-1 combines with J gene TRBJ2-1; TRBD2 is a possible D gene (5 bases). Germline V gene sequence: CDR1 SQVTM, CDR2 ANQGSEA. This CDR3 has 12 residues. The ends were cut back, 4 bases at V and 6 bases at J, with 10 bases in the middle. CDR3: CSVVRGLNEQFF. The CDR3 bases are TGCAGCGTTGTTCGGGGTCTCAATGAGCAGTTCTTC.

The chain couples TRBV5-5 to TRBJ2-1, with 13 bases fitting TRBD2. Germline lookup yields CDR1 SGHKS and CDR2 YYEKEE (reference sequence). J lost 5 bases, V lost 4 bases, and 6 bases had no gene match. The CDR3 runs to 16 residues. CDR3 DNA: TGTGCCAGCAGCCAACTAGCGGGAGGGCCCGACAATGAGCAGTTCTTC. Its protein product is CASSQLAGGPDNEQFF.

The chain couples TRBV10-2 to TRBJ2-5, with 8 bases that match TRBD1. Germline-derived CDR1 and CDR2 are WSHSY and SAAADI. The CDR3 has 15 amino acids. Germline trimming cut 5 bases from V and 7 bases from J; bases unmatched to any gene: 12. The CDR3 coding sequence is TGCGCCAGCAGTTACCCCGGACAGGGCCATTGGACCCAGTACTTC. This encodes CASSYPGQGHWTQYF.